This is a list of T cell receptor beta chains from one sample in a study of blood T cell repertoires in COVID-19. Profiled with immunoSEQ multiplex PCR; TCRdb holds only in-frame clones, not every one. This table has around 250,000 clones, roughly 80% appearing once. The sequencing input was PBMCs or T cells enriched from blood (not recorded which). The receptors come from a middle-aged man who had recovered from COVID-19. Each CDR3 is given with its conserved first and last residue. A D gene is named only where the DNA matches it firmly. Clone size appears in some rows only: once, few, many, or a class for an expanded clone.

J: TRBJ2-1; D: TRBD2; V: TRBV10-1; size: -; CDR3: CASSRGLAGGIDEQFF; DNA: TGCGCCAGCAGCCGGGGACTAGCGGGAGGGATCGATGAGCAGTTCTTC
J: TRBJ2-4; D: TRBD2; V: TRBV28; size: few; CDR3: CASSWRRLAGAKNIQYF; DNA: TGTGCCAGCAGTTGGCGTCGACTAGCGGGAGCCAAAAACATTCAGTACTTC
J: TRBJ1-4; D: TRBD1; V: TRBV5-5; size: -; CDR3: CASSFPTGANEKLFF; DNA: TGTGCCAGCAGCTTTCCGACAGGGGCGAATGAAAAACTGTTTTTT
J: TRBJ1-2; D: -; V: TRBV30; size: -; CDR3: CAWMEQFKYGYTF; DNA: TGTGCCTGGATGGAACAGTTTAAGTATGGCTACACCTTC
J: TRBJ2-1; D: TRBD2; V: TRBV11-2; size: -; CDR3: CASSSVPSGSSYNEQFF; DNA: TGTGCCAGCAGCTCGGTCCCTAGCGGGAGCTCCTACAATGAGCAGTTCTTC
J: TRBJ2-3; D: TRBD2; V: TRBV5-1; size: -; CDR3: CASSLEREADTQYF; DNA: TGCGCCAGCAGCTTGGAGCGGGAGGCGGATACGCAGTATTTT
J: TRBJ2-3; D: TRBD2; V: TRBV5-1; size: once; CDR3: CASTGLDGIGTQYF; DNA: TGCGCCAGCACCGGACTAGACGGGATTGGTACGCAGTATTTT
J: TRBJ1-5; D: -; V: TRBV7-9; size: -; CDR3: CASSFIAGPNELSNQPQHF; DNA: TGTGCCAGCAGCTTCATCGCAGGGCCAAACGAGCTTAGCAATCAGCCCCAGCATTTT
J: TRBJ1-1; D: -; V: TRBV19; size: -; CDR3: CASSIGNRPNTEAFF; DNA: TGTGCCAGTAGTATAGGTAACAGGCCGAACACTGAAGCTTTCTTT
J: TRBJ2-7; D: TRBD2; V: TRBV5-1; size: few; CDR3: CASSWGLAGGMGEQYF; DNA: TGCGCCAGCAGCTGGGGACTAGCGGGGGGAATGGGCGAGCAGTACTTC
J: TRBJ2-7; D: -; V: TRBV12-3/TRBV12-4; size: -; CDR3: CASSFSGGEQYF; DNA: TGTGCCAGCAGTTTTAGCGGAGGGGAGCAGTACTTC
J: TRBJ1-1; D: -; V: TRBV10-3; size: -; CDR3: CAIKGQGGDTEAFF; DNA: TGTGCCATCAAAGGGCAGGGAGGGGACACTGAAGCTTTCTTT
J: TRBJ2-7; D: -; V: TRBV29-1; size: -; CDR3: CSVHLPRTAPILGEQYF; DNA: TGCAGCGTCCACCTCCCTAGGACAGCCCCTATCCTGGGGGAGCAGTACTTC
J: TRBJ1-2; D: -; V: TRBV10-3; size: -; CDR3: CAISAEGLNYGYTF; DNA: TGTGCCATCAGTGCGGAGGGCTTAAACTATGGCTACACCTTC
J: TRBJ1-4; D: TRBD1; V: TRBV2; size: -; CDR3: CASSLQGTNEKLFF; DNA: TGTGCCAGCAGCCTACAGGGGACTAATGAAAAACTGTTTTTT
J: TRBJ2-2; D: -; V: TRBV7-2; size: -; CDR3: CASSLLVNRANTGELFF; DNA: TGTGCCAGCAGCTTACTAGTAAACAGGGCGAACACCGGGGAGCTGTTTTTT
J: TRBJ1-2; D: TRBD1; V: TRBV19; size: -; CDR3: CASSIRRDRGWEDGYTF; DNA: TGTGCCAGTAGTATAAGAAGGGACAGGGGCTGGGAGGATGGCTACACCTTC
J: TRBJ2-3; D: TRBD2; V: TRBV5-4; size: once; CDR3: CASSLGSSGRLTDTQYF; DNA: TGTGCCAGCAGCTTGGGGTCTAGCGGGAGGTTGACAGATACGCAGTATTTT
J: TRBJ2-7; D: -; V: TRBV27; size: -; CDR3: CASSSPGHPSSYEQYF; DNA: TGTGCCAGCAGTTCACCGGGACACCCCTCTTCCTACGAGCAGTACTTC
J: TRBJ1-3; D: TRBD1; V: TRBV19; size: -; CDR3: CASTTGVRNTIYF; DNA: TGTGCCAGTACGACAGGGGTCAGAAACACCATATATTTT
J: TRBJ1-2; D: -; V: TRBV5-4; size: once; CDR3: CASSLDSANYGYTF; DNA: TGTGCCAGCAGCTTGGATTCAGCTAACTATGGCTACACCTTC
J: TRBJ1-3; D: TRBD1; V: TRBV7-2; size: few; CDR3: CASSPKPPRTGNTIYF; DNA: TGTGCCAGCAGCCCGAAGCCCCCGAGGACAGGGAACACCATATATTTT
J: TRBJ1-1; D: -; V: TRBV19; size: -; CDR3: CASTRTALNTEAFF; DNA: TGTGCCAGTACCCGGACAGCTTTGAACACTGAAGCTTTCTTT
J: TRBJ1-1; D: TRBD1; V: TRBV2; size: -; CDR3: CASNRGMTGAMNTEAFF; DNA: TGTGCCAGCAACAGAGGGATGACAGGGGCCATGAACACTGAAGCTTTCTTT
J: TRBJ1-5; D: -; V: TRBV7-8; size: -; CDR3: CASSLESAGNQPQHF; DNA: TGTGCCAGCAGCTTAGAATCGGCAGGGAATCAGCCCCAGCATTTT
J: TRBJ2-7; D: -; V: TRBV18; size: -; CDR3: CASSPPSGVYEQYF; DNA: TGTGCCAGCTCACCACCTTCAGGGGTGTACGAGCAGTACTTC
J: TRBJ2-7; D: -; V: TRBV30; size: -; CDR3: CAWSVGQRGQYF; DNA: TGTGCCTGGAGTGTGGGGCAGCGCGGGCAGTACTTC
J: TRBJ2-3; D: TRBD2; V: TRBV7-3; size: -; CDR3: CASSLAGSSGGSTDTQYF; DNA: TGTGCCAGCAGCTTGGCGGGCTCTAGCGGGGGAAGCACAGATACGCAGTATTTT
J: TRBJ2-3; D: TRBD2; V: TRBV7-2; size: -; CDR3: CASSLVFGTSGSDTQYF; DNA: TGTGCCAGCAGCTTAGTTTTCGGGACTAGCGGGAGTGATACGCAGTATTTT
J: TRBJ2-2; D: -; V: TRBV3-1/TRBV3-2; size: -; CDR3: CASSQAGAGTGELFF; DNA: TGTGCCAGCAGCCAAGCAGGGGCGGGCACCGGGGAGCTGTTTTTT
J: TRBJ1-1; D: -; V: TRBV6-5; size: -; CDR3: CASTLNGQYGTEAFF; DNA: TGTGCCAGCACCCTAAACGGACAGTATGGTACTGAAGCTTTCTTT
J: TRBJ2-1; D: TRBD2; V: TRBV13; size: -; CDR3: CASSQGLAIYEQFF; DNA: TGTGCCAGCAGCCAGGGACTAGCAATCTATGAGCAGTTCTTC
J: TRBJ1-5; D: -; V: TRBV11-1; size: few; CDR3: CASSPNSNQPQHF; DNA: TGTGCCAGCAGCCCAAATAGCAATCAGCCCCAGCATTTT
J: TRBJ1-4; D: -; V: TRBV27; size: -; CDR3: CASSATVLTTNEKLFF; DNA: TGTGCCAGCAGTGCTACAGTCCTCACAACTAATGAAAAACTGTTTTTT
J: TRBJ2-1; D: -; V: TRBV12-5; size: -; CDR3: CASALGQLDRTNEQFF; DNA: TGTGCTAGTGCATTAGGTCAACTAGACCGAACAAATGAGCAGTTCTTC
J: TRBJ2-5; D: TRBD2; V: TRBV19; size: -; CDR3: CASSIVGGVAGAGRETQYF; DNA: TGTGCCAGTAGTATAGTCGGCGGTGTAGCGGGGGCTGGGAGAGAGACCCAGTACTTC
J: TRBJ1-5; D: TRBD1; V: TRBV5-1; size: -; CDR3: CASSFTGGDQPQHF; DNA: TGCGCCAGCAGCTTTACAGGGGGCGACCAGCCCCAGCATTTT
J: TRBJ1-2; D: -; V: TRBV9; size: -; CDR3: CASSVGGQSYGYTF; DNA: TGTGCCAGCAGCGTAGGGGGGCAGAGCTATGGCTACACCTTC
J: TRBJ2-7; D: -; V: TRBV18; size: -; CDR3: CASSPRSGYEQYF; DNA: TGTGCCAGCTCACCACGTTCGGGCTACGAGCAGTACTTC
J: TRBJ2-2; D: TRBD2; V: TRBV13; size: -; CDR3: CASSLESVAGGYDTGELFF; DNA: TGTGCCAGCAGCTTAGAGTCTGTAGCGGGAGGGTATGACACCGGGGAGCTGTTTTTT
J: TRBJ2-3; D: TRBD1; V: TRBV7-8; size: -; CDR3: CASSQGQGADTQYF; DNA: TGTGCCAGCAGCCAGGGACAGGGGGCAGATACGCAGTATTTT
J: TRBJ2-1; D: -; V: TRBV28; size: -; CDR3: CASSLWPGMANEQFF; DNA: TGTGCCAGCAGTTTATGGCCAGGAATGGCCAATGAGCAGTTCTTC
J: TRBJ1-4; D: TRBD1; V: TRBV24-1; size: -; CDR3: CATSDGQALNEKLFF; DNA: TGTGCCACCAGTGATGGACAGGCACTTAATGAAAAACTGTTTTTT
J: TRBJ1-6; D: -; V: TRBV3-1/TRBV3-2; size: -; CDR3: CASSPGQYNSPLHF; DNA: TGTGCCAGCAGCCCGGGACAATATAATTCACCCCTCCACTTT
J: TRBJ1-1; D: TRBD1; V: TRBV2; size: -; CDR3: CASIGTDMNTEAFF; DNA: TGTGCCAGCATAGGGACAGACATGAACACTGAAGCTTTCTTT
J: TRBJ2-2; D: -; V: TRBV7-6; size: -; CDR3: CASKLFVGDTGELFF; DNA: TGTGCCAGCAAGCTTTTCGTCGGGGACACCGGGGAGCTGTTTTTT
J: TRBJ2-7; D: TRBD2; V: TRBV10-2; size: few; CDR3: CASSLTSGSYEQYF; DNA: TGCGCCAGCAGTTTGACTAGCGGGAGTTACGAGCAGTACTTC
J: TRBJ2-5; D: TRBD2; V: TRBV6-2/TRBV6-3; size: few; CDR3: CASSPIAGGPGETQYF; DNA: TGTGCCAGCAGTCCCATAGCGGGAGGGCCGGGAGAGACCCAGTACTTC
J: TRBJ1-5; D: -; V: TRBV6-5; size: -; CDR3: CASKAVMGPHQPQHF; DNA: TGTGCCAGCAAGGCTGTAATGGGGCCCCATCAGCCCCAGCATTTT
J: TRBJ2-5; D: TRBD1; V: TRBV3-1/TRBV3-2; size: -; CDR3: CASSQVRGGITATQYF; DNA: TGTGCCAGCAGCCAAGTTCGAGGGGGCATCACAGCGACCCAGTACTTC
J: TRBJ1-1; D: -; V: TRBV6-5; size: -; CDR3: CASSQTGFGTEAFF; DNA: TGTGCCAGCAGTCAAACAGGGTTTGGCACTGAAGCTTTCTTT
J: TRBJ2-4; D: TRBD1; V: TRBV10-3; size: -; CDR3: CAISESGQGGNIQYF; DNA: TGTGCCATCAGTGAGTCGGGACAGGGTGGTAACATTCAGTACTTC
J: TRBJ2-7; D: -; V: TRBV6-5; size: few; CDR3: CATAGLATEQYF; DNA: TGTGCCACCGCTGGGCTAGCGACCGAGCAGTACTTC
J: TRBJ1-3; D: -; V: TRBV5-1; size: -; CDR3: CASSRAGLGAGNTIYF; DNA: TGCGCCAGCAGCAGAGCCGGACTCGGAGCCGGAAACACCATATATTTT